This passage covers 18 T cell receptor beta chains from one sample sequenced in a study of T cell repertoires in cytomegalovirus infection. Each CDR3 protein is one row after TCRdb ran MiXCR on the reads. The data contain some 400,000 distinct CDR3 sequences, 15% to 20% of them singletons. Material for sequencing was PBMCs. These receptors were taken from a human donor in good health (CMV status not recorded). Some clones in this sample may be carry-over from other donors' samples.

The table lists this clonotype with many counts. The rearrangement links TRBV7-9 to TRBJ2-7, with D possibly being TRBD1 (8 bases). The CDR3 consists of 16 residues. Trimming pared 2 bases from V and 3 bases from J, leaving 17 bases between. The germline gives CDR1 SEHNR, CDR2 FQNEAQ (reference sequence). In DNA, the CDR3 is TGTGCCAGCAGCTTACCCCCAACAGGGGGGGGCTACGAGCAGTACTTC. This sequence encodes CASSLPPTGGGYEQYF.

The rearrangement uses TRBV5-4 and TRBJ1-1; TRBD1 is a possible D gene (5 bases). This CDR3 contains 15 residues. Trimming took off 6 bases at V and 1 base at J, with 16 bases between the two ends. Germline values: CDR1 SGHNT, CDR2 YYREEE (reference sequence). In DNA, the CDR3 is TGTGCCAGCACTCTCCCGGGACGGGAGAACACTGAAGCTTTCTTT. Translating it yields CASTLPGRENTEAFF.

This clonotype turned up a few times. The chain uses TRBV12-3 or TRBV12-4 and TRBJ1-2; D is unclear. The CDR3 has 13 residues. V gave up 8 bases and J gave up 4 bases, with 14 bases separating them. In nucleotides, the CDR3 is TGTGCCAGCTTGGACCTCATGGTCTATGGCTACACCTTC. Amino acid sequence: CASLDLMVYGYTF.

The rearrangement joins TRBV28 to TRBJ2-4; D gene ambiguous. V lost 5 bases and J lost 6, with 11 bases in between. CDR3 length: 13 residues. CDR1 and CDR2 (germline): MDHEN, SYDVKM. The CDR3 reads CASSRPARNIQYF. CDR3 coding DNA: TGTGCCAGCAGTCGCCCAGCTAGAAACATTCAGTACTTC.

This clonotype was observed a few times. The rearrangement joins TRBV7-9 to TRBJ2-5; D possibly corresponds to TRBD2 (5 bases). This CDR3 spans 13 amino acids. The ends were cut back, 5 bases at V and 5 bases at J, with 12 bases in the middle. Germline assignment: CDR1 SEHNR and CDR2 FQNEAQ (reference sequence). This CDR3 reads CASSRDSGETQYF. The CDR3 DNA reads as TGTGCCAGCAGCCGCGATTCGGGGGAGACCCAGTACTTC.

At least ten counts were recorded for this clonotype. This rearrangement joins TRBV28 to TRBJ1-1; TRBD1 is a possible D gene (6 bases). Germline V gene lookup returns CDR1 MDHEN and CDR2 SYDVKM. V was trimmed by 9 bases and J by 4 bases, leaving 18 bases between them. The CDR3 length is 14 residues. In DNA, the CDR3 is TGTGCCAGATTCCGGGGGGCGAGAGGCACTGAAGCTTTCTTT. Translating gives CARFRGARGTEAFF.

This sequence joins TRBV12-3 or TRBV12-4 and TRBJ2-7; 7 bases are shared with TRBD2. The CDR3 is made up of 15 amino acids. The junction had 9 bases not matched to a gene; V was cut back by 5 bases and J by 2 bases. The CDR3 protein is CASSGSTGGPYEQYF. CDR3 coding DNA: TGTGCCAGCAGTGGGTCTACGGGAGGACCCTACGAGCAGTACTTC.

This clonotype has a count of ten or more. This chain uses TRBV6-1 with TRBJ2-3; no definite D call. Germline V gives CDR1 MNHNS, CDR2 SASEGT. The CDR3 contains 14 residues. The ends were cut back, 5 bases at V and 6 bases at J, with 15 bases in the middle. The CDR3 loop is CASSQDTLVDTQYF. The CDR3 DNA is TGTGCCAGCAGTCAAGACACCCTCGTGGATACGCAGTATTTT.

This clonotype was seen at least ten times. This chain links TRBV5-8 with TRBJ1-4; a possible D gene is TRBD1 (6 bases). CDR3 length equals 14 residues. Between the trimmed V and J ends, which lost 7 bases and 2 bases, there was a span of 12 bases. From germline, CDR1 is SGHTS and CDR2 YDEGEE. CDR3 loop: CASGRGWTNEKLFF. The CDR3 DNA is TGTGCCAGCGGCAGGGGTTGGACTAATGAAAAACTGTTTTTT.

This rearrangement joins TRBV19 to TRBJ1-5; the D gene is possibly TRBD1 (5 bases). The V end lost 0 bases, the J end lost 4 bases, and 10 bases lay between the germline ends. CDR3 length equals 15 residues. Germline V gives CDR1 LNHDA, CDR2 SQIVND (reference sequence). CDR3 in amino acids: CASSIEGARNQPQHF. As DNA, the CDR3 is TGTGCCAGTAGTATAGAAGGGGCCCGAAATCAGCCCCAGCATTTT.

CDR3 sequence: CSATLPGLTYEQYF. The CDR3 DNA reads TGCAGTGCTACTCTCCCCGGACTTACCTACGAGCAGTACTTC. This chain links TRBV20-1 with TRBJ2-7, with D perhaps matching TRBD2 (5 bases). Germline CDR1 reads DFQATT; CDR2 reads SNEGSKA (reference sequence). The V and J ends lost 4 bases and 2 bases respectively, with 15 bases between them. The CDR3 contains 14 residues.

This clonotype occurred many times. The chain uses TRBV7-2 and TRBJ2-7; TRBD2 matches at 7 bases. The V gene's germline CDR1 is SGHTA and CDR2 FQGNSA. The CDR3 runs to 16 residues. Germline trimming cut 5 bases from V and 0 bases from J; bases unmatched to any gene: 10. The CDR3 loop is CASSPIVLAGSYEQYF. The CDR3, as DNA: TGTGCCAGCAGCCCAATCGTCTTAGCGGGCTCCTACGAGCAGTACTTC.

This clonotype has just a few counts. This chain connects TRBV15 to TRBJ2-5; D is undetermined. Germline loops: CDR1 LNHNV, CDR2 YYDKDF (reference sequence). The CDR3 runs 19 residues. The ends were cut back, 5 bases at V and 2 bases at J, with 27 bases in the middle. CDR3 sequence: CATSEYLGLVYRLQETQYF. CDR3 bases: TGTGCCACCAGCGAGTACCTCGGTCTGGTCTACCGACTGCAAGAGACCCAGTACTTC.

The V call is TRBV7-2, the J call TRBJ1-6; 7 nucleotides line up with TRBD1. V lost 5 bases and J lost 5; bases outside the gene matches: 6. The germline CDR1 and CDR2 sequences are SGHTA and FQGNSA. This CDR3 spans 15 amino acids. DNA for the CDR3: TGTGCCAGCAGCCAACTCAGGGGGAATAATTCACCCCTCCACTTT. This sequence encodes CASSQLRGNNSPLHF. Using reference TRBV7-2 and TRBJ1-6 for the parts outside the CDR3, the full variable domain is GAGVSQSPSNKVTEKGKDVELRCDPISGHTALYWYRQSLGQGLEFLIYFQGNSAPDKSGLPSDRFSAERTGGSVSTLTIQRTQQEDSAVYLCASSQLRGNNSPLHFGNGTRLTVT.

The rearrangement uses TRBV5-1 and TRBJ2-5; D not resolved. CDR3 size: 13 residues. Germline V gene sequence: CDR1 SGHRS, CDR2 YFSETQ. Trimming stripped 4 bases from V and 4 bases from J, with 11 bases between. CDR3 DNA sequence: TGCGCCAGCAGCCAAGGAGTGAGAGAGACCCAGTACTTC. Protein: CASSQGVRETQYF.

The V call is TRBV5-1, the J call TRBJ2-5; D is possibly TRBD1 or TRBD2 (5 bases each). Deletions cut 0 bases from V and 5 bases from J, with 20 bases between. The germline V gene has CDR1 SGHRS and CDR2 YFSETQ. CDR3 length: 17 amino acids. The CDR3 loop is CASSLDTPSQGRETQYF. The DNA for the CDR3 is TGCGCCAGCAGCTTGGATACACCGTCGCAGGGACGGGAGACCCAGTACTTC.

This clonotype was detected a few times. The chain couples TRBV6-5 to TRBJ2-7; D remains unclear. CDR1 and CDR2 (germline): MNHEY, SVGAGI. V was clipped by 0 bases and J by 3 bases, with 6 bases between them. The CDR3 is 13 residues long. The CDR3 nucleotides are TGTGCCAGCAGTTACTCGGTAGGCTACGAGCAGTACTTC. This encodes CASSYSVGYEQYF.

Only a few counts were recorded for this clonotype. The chain recombines TRBV18 with TRBJ2-3, with no clear D. Per the germline V gene, CDR1 is KGHSH and CDR2 is LQKENI. Trimming left V 3 bases short and J 0 bases short, with 10 bases between. The CDR3 spans 15 residues. The CDR3 coding sequence is TGTGCCAGCTCACCGCCGACACCTAGCACAGATACGCAGTATTTT. This encodes CASSPPTPSTDTQYF. The variable domain in full, with the rest retrieved from reference TRBV18 and TRBJ2-3, is NAGVMQNPRHLVRRRGQEARLRCSPMKGHSHVYWYRQLPEEGLKFMVYLQKENIIDESGMPKERFSAEFPKEGPSILRIQQVVRGDSAAYFCASSPPTPSTDTQYFGPGTRLTVL.